The 20 T cell receptor beta chains below were found in one sample sequenced in a study of T-cell memory formation after mild COVID-19. Via MiXCR, TCRdb re-called the 5' RACE reads, giving one row per CDR3 protein. The sample shows 30,000 to 40,000 distinct CDR3 sequences, over 9.5% of them seen only once. The sequenced sample consisted of PBMCs or a T cell subset sorted from them (not recorded which). Every receptor here comes from a man aged 18-30 years who had mild COVID-19 (a few samples of this study predate the infection). Cell type and time point are not known.

This clonotype was detected many times. The chain recombines TRBV7-6 with TRBJ1-5; the D gene is possibly TRBD1 (5 bases). CDR3 size: 14 residues. V was pared by 3 bases and J by 7 bases, with 13 bases between. CDR1 is SGHVS and CDR2 is FNYEAQ in the germline V gene. The CDR3 DNA is TGTGCCAGCAGCTTGGGGGGAGAGGGGCAGCCCCAGCATTTT. Translation gives CASSLGGEGQPQHF. Together with reference TRBV7-6 and TRBJ1-5, the CDR3 gives the full variable domain: GAGVSQSPRYKVTKRGQDVALRCDPISGHVSLYWYRQALGQGPEFLTYFNYEAQQDKSGLPNDRFSAERPEGSISTLTIQRTEQRDSAMYRCASSLGGEGQPQHFGDGTRLSIL.

This clonotype occurred many times. The chain couples TRBV11-2 to TRBJ2-1; no definite D call. V was trimmed by 5 bases and J by 2 bases, leaving 10 bases between them. There are 14 residues in the CDR3. From germline, CDR1 is SGHAT and CDR2 FQNNGV. The CDR3 nucleotides read TGTGCCAGCAGCCTCCGGATTACCTACAATGAGCAGTTCTTC. It is translated as CASSLRITYNEQFF.

This clonotype was recorded many times. The chain links TRBV12-3 or TRBV12-4 to TRBJ2-7; D gene unclear. The CDR3 loop spans 11 amino acids. Trimming pared 3 bases from V and 9 bases from J, leaving 9 bases between. The CDR3 protein is CASSFEYGQYF. The CDR3 region has the DNA TGTGCCAGCAGTTTTGAATATGGGCAGTACTTC.

The gene calls are TRBV3-1 and TRBJ2-7; a possible D gene is TRBD2 (5 bases). Germline V gene data show CDR1 as LGHDT and CDR2 as YNNKEL (reference sequence). V was clipped by 3 bases and J by 2 bases, with 11 bases between them. This CDR3 has 14 residues. CDR3 coding DNA: TGTGCCAGCAGCCAGGGGAGTTATGCCTACGAGCAGTACTTC. Translation: CASSQGSYAYEQYF.

This rearrangement joins TRBV2 to TRBJ2-1; 9 bases match TRBD1. With V trimmed by 6 bases and J by 10 bases, 4 bases remained unmatched. This CDR3 contains 12 residues. Germline CDR1 reads SNHLY; CDR2 reads FYNNEI. This chain's CDR3 is CASRGDREEQFF. The DNA for the CDR3 is TGTGCCAGCAGGGGGGACAGGGAAGAGCAGTTCTTC.

The V gene is TRBV4-1, the J gene TRBJ1-2, with TRBD1 matching 11 bases. Germline trimming cut 4 bases from V and 3 bases from J; bases unmatched to any gene: 4. Germline values: CDR1 MGHRA, CDR2 YSYEKL. The CDR3 sequence is 15 residues long. CDR3 protein: CASSPRDRGDYGYTF. CDR3 coding DNA: TGCGCCAGCAGCCCCAGGGACAGGGGGGACTATGGCTACACCTTC.

Ten or more counts support this clonotype. The gene calls are TRBV4-1 and TRBJ2-2; tentatively, D is TRBD1 (5 bases). Trimming left V 3 bases short and J 5 bases short, with 13 bases between. CDR1 is MGHRA and CDR2 is YSYEKL in the germline V gene. The CDR3 is 15 residues long. The CDR3 coding sequence is TGCGCCAGCAGCCAGGCAGGGCCTCGGACCGGGGAGCTGTTTTTT. This encodes CASSQAGPRTGELFF.

This clonotype was recorded at least ten times. The chain joins TRBV7-9 to TRBJ1-3; D gene unclear. This CDR3 contains 15 residues. With 3 bases removed from V and 7 bases from J, the gap between germline ends came to 16 bases. The germline gives CDR1 SEHNR, CDR2 FQNEAQ (reference sequence). The CDR3 sequence is CASSFSGPDSNTIYF. For the CDR3, the DNA is TGTGCCAGCAGCTTTTCTGGCCCGGATTCTAACACCATATATTTT.

V usage is TRBV4-3 and J usage is TRBJ2-3; D uncertain. Trimming pared 2 bases from V and 1 base from J, leaving 4 bases between. The length of the CDR3 is 13 residues. Germline values: CDR1 LGHNA, CDR2 YSLEER. Here the CDR3 DNA reads TGCGCCAGCAGCCAATTCGGCACAGATACGCAGTATTTT. Translation: CASSQFGTDTQYF.

This clonotype occurred many times. V is TRBV7-9 and J is TRBJ2-4; D is tentatively TRBD1 or TRBD2 (5 bases each). This CDR3 has 15 residues. Trimming removed 6 bases at V and 0 bases at J, with 12 bases between. Germline lookup yields CDR1 SEHNR and CDR2 FQNEAQ (reference sequence). The CDR3 region has the DNA TGTGCCAGCAGAGAGGGGTTGGGAGCCAAAAACATTCAGTACTTC. Protein sequence: CASREGLGAKNIQYF.

This sequence joins TRBV20-1 and TRBJ2-1, with 9 bases aligning to TRBD2. Germline loops: CDR1 DFQATT, CDR2 SNEGSKA (reference sequence). This CDR3 is 16 amino acids long. The trim removed 1 base at V and 1 base at J, leaving 5 bases unmatched. The CDR3 coding sequence is TGCAGTGCTAGAGGGGCTAGCGGGGAGTCCTACAATGAGCAGTTCTTC. Translated: CSARGASGESYNEQFF.

With respect to this clonotype: This sequence may be a read error, since a much larger clone differs from it by one base. The rearrangement links TRBV12-3 or TRBV12-4 to TRBJ1-4; D ambiguous. Between the trimmed V and J ends, which lost 6 bases and 11 bases, there was a span of 19 bases. The CDR3 contains 14 residues. The CDR3 DNA is TGTGCCAGCAGCTTATCTGGCGTGATGGGTAAACTGTTTTTT. Encoded protein: CASSLSGVMGKLFF.

This clonotype appeared many times. The gene calls are TRBV3-1 and TRBJ2-1, with 10 bases identical to TRBD2. The V gene's germline CDR1 is LGHDT and CDR2 YNNKEL (reference sequence). The CDR3 is 16 residues long. V dropped 1 base and J dropped 4; count of bases not matched to a gene: 4. CDR3: CASSQGASGGYNEQFF. The CDR3 DNA reads as TGTGCCAGCAGCCAAGGGGCTAGCGGGGGATACAATGAGCAGTTCTTC.

This clonotype has only a few counts. The V call is TRBV5-1, the J call TRBJ2-1; D possibly uses TRBD1 or TRBD2 (5 bases each). CDR1 is SGHRS and CDR2 is YFSETQ in the germline V gene. This CDR3 contains 15 residues. V lost 0 bases to trimming and J lost 6 bases, with 13 bases between them. CDR3 loop: CASSLAGPQRNEQFF. The CDR3 DNA is TGCGCCAGCAGCTTGGCGGGGCCGCAGCGCAATGAGCAGTTCTTC.

This clonotype came up many times. The V gene is TRBV12-3 or TRBV12-4, the J gene TRBJ1-1, with no clear D. V lost 3 bases and J lost 1, with 6 bases in between. CDR3 length: 13 residues. CDR3 sequence (DNA): TGTGCCAGCAGTTTCAGTCCGAACACTGAAGCTTTCTTT. It translates to CASSFSPNTEAFF.

This clonotype was picked up a small number of times. This chain links TRBV2 with TRBJ2-7; 8 nucleotides align to TRBD2. Germline trimming cut 7 bases from V and 6 bases from J; bases unmatched to any gene: 8. Germline V lookup: CDR1 SNHLY, CDR2 FYNNEI. There are 13 residues in the CDR3. In nucleotides, the CDR3 is TGTGCCAGCAATCGGGAGGGGCAAGGCGAGCAGTACGTC. The encoded protein is CASNREGQGEQYV.

Ten or more counts support this clonotype. The V gene is TRBV7-6, the J gene TRBJ2-7; perhaps TRBD2 as D (5 bases). There are 14 residues in the CDR3. With 1 base removed from V and 2 bases from J, the gap between germline ends came to 9 bases. Germline loops: CDR1 SGHVS, CDR2 FNYEAQ. CDR3 DNA: TGTGCCAGCAGCTTAGATGGACTCACCTACGAGCAGTACTTC. Translated: CASSLDGLTYEQYF.

This clonotype was detected many times. The chain has TRBV7-9 and TRBJ2-2; D gene uncertain. V was cut by 3 bases and J by 8 bases, with 13 bases left in between. The CDR3 totals 14 residues. Looked up from germline, CDR1 is SEHNR and CDR2 is FQNEAQ (reference sequence). The CDR3 DNA sequence: TGTGCCAGCAGCTTCCTACTTGCTGGAGGGGAGCTGTTTTTT. This codes for CASSFLLAGGELFF. Full variable domain (missing parts from reference TRBV7-9 and TRBJ2-2): DTGVSQNPRHKITKRGQNVTFRCDPISEHNRLYWYRQTLGQGPEFLTYFQNEAQLEKSRLLSDRFSAERPKGSFSTLEIQRTEQGDSAMYLCASSFLLAGGELFFGEGSRLTVL.

This clonotype appeared many times. The chain has TRBV18 and TRBJ2-5; TRBD1 agrees at 9 bases. This CDR3 is built from 17 residues. CDR1 and CDR2 from the germline V gene are KGHSH and LQKENI. The V gene end was trimmed by 3 bases and the J gene end by 9 bases; junction bases not matched to a gene: 17. The chain's CDR3 is CASSPWTGADAGPPQYF. The CDR3 nucleotides read TGTGCCAGCTCACCGTGGACAGGGGCCGACGCTGGGCCACCCCAGTACTTC.

This clonotype was detected ten times or more. This rearrangement joins TRBV20-1 to TRBJ1-2, with D uncertain. The V gene lost 0 bases and the J gene lost 4 bases, with 12 bases spanning the gap. Germline V gene data show CDR1 as DFQATT and CDR2 as SNEGSKA (reference sequence). The length of the CDR3 is 14 residues. CDR3 protein: CSARDPLSGYGYTF. In DNA, the CDR3 is TGCAGTGCTAGAGATCCGTTGAGTGGCTATGGCTACACCTTC.